A single sample gave rise to the 11 T cell receptor beta chains below, sequenced in a study of blood T cell repertoires in COVID-19. Repertoires were generated with immunoSEQ multiplex PCR, while TCRdb's copy carries only in-frame clones and drops some. The repertoire holds about 170,000 clones, with around 82% as singletons. The sequenced sample consisted of peripheral blood. Receptors originate from a woman older than 75 with acute or convalescent COVID-19.

This clone was observed once. This chain links TRBV4-2 with TRBJ1-2; 10 bases line up with TRBD1. Losses at the gene ends were 3 bases for V and 6 bases for J; bases not matched to a gene: 1. Germline lookup yields CDR1 LGHNA and CDR2 YNFKEQ. The CDR3 has 13 amino acids. CDR3 region: CASSQGQGNGYTF. Written as DNA, the CDR3 is TGTGCCAGCAGCCAGGGACAGGGGAATGGCTACACCTTC.

Notes on this clone: Distinct nucleotide sequences in the sample also encode this CDR3. The rearrangement joins TRBV12-3 or TRBV12-4 to TRBJ1-2, with unresolved D. V was clipped by 2 bases and J by 2 bases, with 6 bases between them. The CDR3 is 13 amino acids. CDR3 coding DNA: TGTGCCAGCAGTTTAACGGGGAACTATGGCTACACCTTC. This encodes CASSLTGNYGYTF.

The V gene is TRBV7-3, the J gene TRBJ2-2; 15 bases match TRBD2. V trimming: 4 bases; J trimming: 4 bases; junction bases outside the gene matches: 1. Germline CDR1 is SGHTA and CDR2 is FQGTGA. The CDR3 extends over 16 amino acids. CDR3 sequence reads: CASSSGLAGGTGELFF. The CDR3 nucleotides read TGTGCCAGCAGCTCGGGACTAGCGGGAGGCACCGGGGAGCTGTTTTTT.

The J gene is TRBJ2-1, the V gene TRBV18, with D hard to call. V was cut by 2 bases and J by 0 bases, with 8 bases left in between. There are 15 residues in the CDR3. Germline V gene sequence: CDR1 KGHSH, CDR2 LQKENI. The CDR3 protein is CASSPEQSSYNEQFF. The CDR3 nucleotides are TGTGCCAGCTCACCAGAACAAAGCTCCTACAATGAGCAGTTCTTC.

V usage is TRBV5-1 and J usage is TRBJ1-6; 7 positions agree with TRBD1. Trimming took 5 bases from V and 9 from J; bases not matched to a gene: 11. The CDR3 runs 15 residues. Germline-derived CDR1 and CDR2 are SGHRS and YFSETQ. CDR3 DNA sequence: TGCGCCAGCAGGTCCGGGACAGACGTAGGTTCACCCCTCCACTTT. Protein sequence: CASRSGTDVGSPLHF.

The chain joins TRBV28 to TRBJ1-5, with 7 nucleotides matching TRBD1. The junction had 5 bases not matched to a gene; V was cut back by 8 bases and J by 4 bases. The CDR3 runs to 13 residues. The germline CDR1 and CDR2 sequences are MDHEN and SYDVKM. The CDR3: CASGLTGNQPQHF. CDR3 coding DNA: TGTGCCAGCGGGCTGACAGGGAATCAGCCCCAGCATTTT.

The chain combines TRBV15 with TRBJ2-5, with 8 bases matching TRBD2. With 2 bases clipped from V and 2 bases from J, the junction kept 7 bases outside the gene matches. The germline V gene has CDR1 LNHNV and CDR2 YYDKDF (reference sequence). This CDR3 is 16 amino acids long. The CDR3 region is CATSRTVAGLQETQYF. The CDR3 region has the DNA TGTGCCACCAGCAGAACGGTAGCGGGACTTCAAGAGACCCAGTACTTC.

The rearrangement links TRBV6-1 to TRBJ1-2; D is undetermined. Trimming removed 2 bases at V and 0 bases at J, with 13 bases between. Germline CDR1 and CDR2: MNHNS and SASEGT. The CDR3 extends over 16 amino acids. The CDR3 loop is CASSETINYSNYGYTF. CDR3 DNA: TGTGCCAGCAGTGAAACTATAAATTATTCTAACTATGGCTACACCTTC.

The rearrangement joins TRBV11-2 to TRBJ1-2, with D perhaps matching TRBD1 (6 bases). With 5 bases removed from V and 4 bases from J, the gap between germline ends came to 17 bases. Looked up from germline, CDR1 is SGHAT and CDR2 is FQNNGV. CDR3 length: 15 residues. The CDR3 DNA follows: TGTGCCAGCAGCCCTAATCGGCAACAGGGCTATGGCTACACCTTC. This sequence encodes CASSPNRQQGYGYTF.

The chain has TRBV5-1 and TRBJ2-1; no clear D. The CDR3 has 14 amino acids. Germline V lookup: CDR1 SGHRS, CDR2 YFSETQ. The V and J ends lost 0 bases and 6 bases respectively, with 10 bases between them. CDR3: CASSLAPIGNEQFF. In nucleotides, the CDR3 is TGCGCCAGCAGCTTGGCCCCTATCGGCAATGAGCAGTTCTTC.

The chain combines TRBV7-2 with TRBJ2-1, with 10 bases lining up with TRBD2. The CDR3 sequence is 17 residues long. Germline values: CDR1 SGHTA, CDR2 FQGNSA. Losses at the gene ends were 1 base for V and 3 bases for J; bases not matched to a gene: 6. The CDR3 protein is CASSLGSGGAFYNEQFF. The DNA of the CDR3 is TGTGCCAGCAGCTTAGGGAGCGGGGGGGCCTTCTACAATGAGCAGTTCTTC. The variable domain in full, with the rest retrieved from reference TRBV7-2 and TRBJ2-1, is GAGVSQSPSNKVTEKGKDVELRCDPISGHTALYWYRQSLGQGLEFLIYFQGNSAPDKSGLPSDRFSAERTGGSVSTLTIQRTQQEDSAVYLCASSLGSGGAFYNEQFFGPGTRLTVL.